Below are 14 T cell receptor beta chains sequenced from a single sample in a study of T cell responses to AZD1222 COVID-19 vaccine (dated by TCRdb to 2020 to 2023). The library came from the immunoSEQ multiplex PCR assay. TCRdb stores this immuneACCESS table with in-frame sequences only. Part of the clones is absent; in the studies checked, under half of the shortfall reflects unresolved V genes, and no reason is known for the rest. The sample table records 180,000 or so clones; around 90% of these occur just once. The ten top clones hold roughly 2% of the sample. The intended sense of this specimen's time point label: about 28 days (+/-7) after the second vaccine dose. The sequenced sample was peripheral blood, obtained 28 days after the second AZD1222 dose. The receptors derive from an adult who received the AZD1222 COVID-19 vaccine.

This clone came up once. The chain is built from TRBV7-9 and TRBJ2-5, with 9 bases aligning to TRBD2. Germline CDR1 SEHNR, CDR2 FQNEAQ (reference sequence). Germline trimming cut 11 bases from V and 4 bases from J; bases unmatched to any gene: 8. The CDR3 runs to 13 residues. CDR3 loop: CAQSPTSGETQYF. CDR3 DNA: TGTGCCCAGTCCCCGACTAGCGGAGAGACCCAGTACTTC.

The J gene is TRBJ2-5, the V gene TRBV28; 11 nucleotides match TRBD2. This CDR3 has 18 amino acids. After removal of 4 bases from V and 3 bases from J, the junction contained 13 bases not matched to a gene. CDR1 is MDHEN, CDR2 SYDVKM, per germline. CDR3 sequence: CASSSPGGSGRAEETQYF. The CDR3 nucleotides read TGTGCCAGCAGTTCCCCCGGGGGTAGCGGGAGGGCCGAAGAGACCCAGTACTTC.

The chain has TRBV18 and TRBJ1-1; D is undetermined. This CDR3 spans 15 amino acids. In germline, CDR1 is KGHSH, CDR2 LQKENI. Trimming cost V 2 bases and J 1 base, with 11 bases left between them. The CDR3 sequence: CASSPIPEWNTEAFF. In DNA, the CDR3 is TGTGCCAGCTCACCAATCCCAGAGTGGAACACTGAAGCTTTCTTT.

Here the CDR3 reads CASSSNRGVGYTF. In nucleotides, the CDR3 is TGTGCCAGCAGCTCGAACCGGGGGGTCGGCTACACCTTC. V gene TRBV11-2 combines with J gene TRBJ1-2; D perhaps matches TRBD1 (5 bases). This CDR3 spans 13 amino acids. Trimming took off 4 bases at V and 8 bases at J, with 14 bases between the two ends. Germline V gene lookup returns CDR1 SGHAT and CDR2 FQNNGV.

This clone has only one observation. The chain has TRBV4-1 and TRBJ2-7; the match to TRBD1 covers 11 bases. The V segment lost 1 base and the J segment 2 bases; nucleotides outside the gene matches: 7. The germline CDR1 and CDR2 sequences are MGHRA and YSYEKL. This CDR3 has 17 residues. The CDR3 region is CASSQGSGTGGTYEQYF. The CDR3 bases are TGCGCCAGCAGCCAAGGTTCGGGGACAGGGGGAACCTACGAGCAGTACTTC.

This clone was seen a single time. The J gene is TRBJ2-2, the V gene TRBV30; D unresolved. CDR1 GTSNPN and CDR2 SVGIG come from the germline V gene (reference sequence). The V end lost 4 bases, the J end lost 7 bases, and 10 bases lay between the germline ends. This CDR3 region has 12 residues. CDR3 amino acids: CAWTFSVGELFF. In nucleotides, the CDR3 is TGTGCCTGGACGTTCTCAGTCGGGGAGCTGTTTTTT.

This chain connects TRBV11-3 to TRBJ2-3; tentative D call: TRBD2 (6 bases). The CDR3 has 16 residues. The V end was cut by 6 bases, the J end by 1 base, with 17 bases between. The germline V gene encodes CDR1 SGHNT and CDR2 YENEEA. DNA of the CDR3: TGTGCCAGCAGTCTAGAATCAGTAGCGGGCACAGATACGCAGTATTTT. This encodes CASSLESVAGTDTQYF.

The chain uses TRBV6-5 and TRBJ1-2; D is perhaps TRBD1 (6 bases). Between the trimmed V and J ends, which lost 5 bases and 8 bases, there was a span of 12 bases. This CDR3 region has 12 residues. CDR1 is MNHEY, CDR2 SVGAGI, per germline. The CDR3 loop reads CASSPQGSGYTF. In nucleotides, the CDR3 is TGTGCCAGCAGTCCCCAGGGGTCCGGCTACACCTTC.

On this clone: The sample contains more than one DNA sequence encoding this CDR3. The V gene is TRBV7-2, the J gene TRBJ1-2; D is possibly TRBD1 (6 bases). V gave up 5 bases and J gave up 2 bases, with 9 bases separating them. Germline values: CDR1 SGHTA, CDR2 FQGNSA. CDR3 length: 13 amino acids. For the CDR3, the DNA is TGTGCCAGCAGCCCGGACAGAAACTATGGCTACACCTTC. It encodes CASSPDRNYGYTF.

The genes are TRBV7-2 and TRBJ2-5; unclear D gene. The V end lost 1 base, the J end lost 0 bases, and 6 bases lay between the germline ends. The CDR3 runs 14 residues. Germline lookup yields CDR1 SGHTA and CDR2 FQGNSA. CDR3 nucleotide sequence: TGTGCCAGCAGCTTAGACGCCAACCAAGAGACCCAGTACTTC. Translated: CASSLDANQETQYF.

This sequence joins TRBV18 and TRBJ1-4; perhaps TRBD1 as D (5 bases). This CDR3 comprises 15 residues. Trimming took 4 bases from V and 0 from J, leaving 9 bases between them. Germline lookup yields CDR1 KGHSH and CDR2 LQKENI. The CDR3 loop reads CASSRGVATNEKLFF. The CDR3 nucleotides are TGTGCCAGCTCACGAGGGGTGGCAACTAATGAAAAACTGTTTTTT.

Notes on this clone: Other nucleotide sequences from this sample produce the same CDR3. In nucleotides, the CDR3 is TGTGCCAGTAGTATTCGTGGGTATACCGGGGAGCTGTTTTTT. Translation: CASSIRGYTGELFF. This sequence joins TRBV19 and TRBJ2-2; D ambiguous. Germline-derived CDR1 and CDR2 are LNHDA and SQIVND (reference sequence). The CDR3 extends over 14 amino acids. The V and J ends lost 3 bases and 5 bases respectively, with 10 bases between them.

The chain recombines TRBV18 with TRBJ2-5; TRBD2 matches 11 bases. V trimming: 1 base; J trimming: 4 bases; junction bases outside the gene matches: 14. This CDR3 comprises 19 residues. Germline CDR1 KGHSH, CDR2 LQKENI. CDR3 nucleotide sequence: TGTGCCAGCTCACCACTTGGACTAGCGGGCCTACGGGGGACAGAGACCCAGTACTTC. As protein: CASSPLGLAGLRGTETQYF.

The chain links TRBV28 to TRBJ1-5; 8 bases agree with TRBD1. Germline lookup yields CDR1 MDHEN and CDR2 SYDVKM. Unmatched junction bases numbered 4, after V lost 3 bases and J lost 0 bases. There are 16 residues in the CDR3. The CDR3 protein is CASSLGTGYSNQPQHF. CDR3 in DNA: TGTGCCAGCAGTTTGGGGACAGGTTATAGCAATCAGCCCCAGCATTTT.